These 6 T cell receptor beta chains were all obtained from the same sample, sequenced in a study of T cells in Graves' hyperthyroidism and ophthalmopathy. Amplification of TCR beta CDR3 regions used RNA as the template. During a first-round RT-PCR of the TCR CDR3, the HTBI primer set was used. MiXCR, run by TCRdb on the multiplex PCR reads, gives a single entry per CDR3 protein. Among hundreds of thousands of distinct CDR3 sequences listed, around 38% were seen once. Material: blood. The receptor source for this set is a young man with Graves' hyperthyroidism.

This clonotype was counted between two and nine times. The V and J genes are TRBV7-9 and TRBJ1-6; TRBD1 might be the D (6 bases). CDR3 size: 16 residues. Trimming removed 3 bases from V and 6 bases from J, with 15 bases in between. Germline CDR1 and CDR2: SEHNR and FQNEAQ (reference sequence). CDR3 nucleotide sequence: TGTGCCAGCAGCTTGAGCCCAGGGGAGGGTAATTCACCCCTCCACTTT. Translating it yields CASSLSPGEGNSPLHF.

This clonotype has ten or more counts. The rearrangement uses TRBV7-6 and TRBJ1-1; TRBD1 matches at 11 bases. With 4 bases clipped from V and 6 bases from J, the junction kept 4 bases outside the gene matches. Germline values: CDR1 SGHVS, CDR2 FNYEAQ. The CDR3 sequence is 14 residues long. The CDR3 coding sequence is TGTGCCAGCAGCTCGTCGGGACAGGGGGCTGAAGCTTTCTTT. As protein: CASSSSGQGAEAFF. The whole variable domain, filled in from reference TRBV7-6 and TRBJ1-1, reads GAGVSQSPRYKVTKRGQDVALRCDPISGHVSLYWYRQALGQGPEFLTYFNYEAQQDKSGLPNDRFSAERPEGSISTLTIQRTEQRDSAMYRCASSSSGQGAEAFFGQGTRLTVV.

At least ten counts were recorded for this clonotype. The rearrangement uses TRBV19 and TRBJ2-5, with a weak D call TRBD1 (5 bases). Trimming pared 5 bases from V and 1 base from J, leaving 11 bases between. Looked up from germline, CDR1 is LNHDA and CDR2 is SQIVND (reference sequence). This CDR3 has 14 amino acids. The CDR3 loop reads CASSRPGPQETQYF. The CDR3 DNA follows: TGTGCCAGTAGTCGGCCAGGGCCCCAAGAGACCCAGTACTTC.

CDR3 nucleotide sequence: TGTGCCACCAGCAGGGGACAGGAGAACACCTACGAGCAGTACTTC. Residues: CATSRGQENTYEQYF. The chain recombines TRBV15 with TRBJ2-7; 8 nucleotides agree with TRBD1. The CDR3 covers 15 residues. Per germline, CDR1 LNHNV and CDR2 YYDKDF (reference sequence). J was trimmed by 2 bases and V by 3 bases; bases with no gene match: 6.

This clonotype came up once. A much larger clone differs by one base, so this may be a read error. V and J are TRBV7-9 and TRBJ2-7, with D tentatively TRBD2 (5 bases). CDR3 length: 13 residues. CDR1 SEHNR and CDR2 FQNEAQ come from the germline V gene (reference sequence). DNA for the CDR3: TGTGCCAGCAGCTTCCGCGGACTCTACGGGCAGTACTTC. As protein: CASSFRGLYGQYF.

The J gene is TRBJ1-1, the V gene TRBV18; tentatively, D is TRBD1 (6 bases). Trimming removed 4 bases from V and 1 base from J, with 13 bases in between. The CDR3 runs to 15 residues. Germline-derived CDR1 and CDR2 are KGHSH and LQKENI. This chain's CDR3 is CASSQQQGKNTEAFF. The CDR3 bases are TGTGCCAGCTCACAACAACAGGGAAAGAACACTGAAGCTTTCTTT.